These 24 T cell receptor beta chains share one sample of origin, sequenced in a study of response to subunit inactivated influenza vaccine. Via MiXCR, TCRdb re-called the RT-PCR reads, giving one row per CDR3 protein. Of roughly 700,000 distinct CDR3 sequences in the sample, about 14% were seen once. This sample comprised PBMCs from blood, obtained around 14 days before vaccination. These receptors all stem from a man aged 50 to 60 who received an inactivated influenza vaccine.

This chain links TRBV10-3 with TRBJ2-2, with D perhaps TRBD2 (6 bases). CDR3 length equals 16 residues. Germline CDR1 is ENHRY and CDR2 is SYGVKD. V was cut by 0 bases and J by 1 base, with 9 bases left in between. CDR3 region: CAISESPGGNTGELFF. The CDR3 DNA reads as TGTGCCATCAGTGAGTCTCCCGGGGGGAACACCGGGGAGCTGTTTTTT.

This clonotype was detected a few times. The chain employs TRBV28 and TRBJ1-2; D gene ambiguous. The V and J ends lost 5 bases and 2 bases respectively, with 12 bases between them. From germline, CDR1 is MDHEN and CDR2 SYDVKM. This CDR3 comprises 14 residues. CDR3 in amino acids: CASSPQVVNYGYTF. The CDR3 coding sequence is TGTGCCAGCAGTCCCCAGGTAGTCAACTATGGCTACACCTTC.

This clonotype was seen a handful of times. The CDR3 nucleotides read TGCAGTGCTAGAGATGCCCAGAAAGGGACAGGGGGCACAGATACGCAGTATTTT. Amino acids: CSARDAQKGTGGTDTQYF. The chain has TRBV20-1 and TRBJ2-3, with 10 bases fitting TRBD1. The ends lost 0 bases at V and 1 base at J; junction bases unmatched: 10. The CDR3 is made up of 18 amino acids. The V gene's germline CDR1 is DFQATT and CDR2 SNEGSKA (reference sequence).

There are many counts of this clonotype. The junction departs from the called germline gene at one end, perhaps through a read error. In DNA form, the CDR3 reads TGTGCCAGCAGCTTAGACTCCGAGCAGTACTTC. It specifies CASSLDSEQYF. V usage is TRBV5-1 and J usage is TRBJ2-7; unclear D gene. Per germline, CDR1 SGHRS and CDR2 YFSETQ. The CDR3 is 11 residues long. The whole variable domain, remainder taken from reference TRBV5-1 and TRBJ2-7, is KAGVTQTPRYLIKTRGQQVTLSCSPISGHRSVSWYQQTPGQGLQFLFEYFSETQRNKGNFPGRFSGRQFSNSRSEMNVSTLELGDSALYLCASSLDSEQYFGPGTRLTVT.

This clonotype has just a few counts. The V gene is TRBV27, the J gene TRBJ1-5; maybe TRBD1 (6 bases). V shed 2 bases and J shed 6 bases, with 14 bases lying between them. This CDR3 is built from 15 residues. Germline CDR1 is MNHEY and CDR2 is SMNVEV (reference sequence). The CDR3 region is CASSLRSQGAQPQHF. DNA of the CDR3: TGTGCCAGCAGTTTAAGATCACAGGGAGCTCAGCCCCAGCATTTT.

V and J are TRBV20-1 and TRBJ2-7; D perhaps matches TRBD1 (6 bases). Trimming pared 6 bases from V and 2 bases from J, leaving 11 bases between. CDR1 is DFQATT, CDR2 SNEGSKA, per germline (reference sequence). This CDR3 region has 12 residues. The CDR3 is CSAPRTAYEQYF. CDR3 in DNA: TGCAGTGCCCCACGGACAGCCTACGAGCAGTACTTC.

This chain uses TRBV7-9 with TRBJ2-1, with D perhaps matching TRBD2 (6 bases). This CDR3 is 13 amino acids long. The V end was cut by 0 bases, the J end by 9 bases, with 9 bases between. Germline V CDR1 and CDR2: SEHNR, FQNEAQ (reference sequence). The CDR3 protein is CASSLAGRGEQFF. The CDR3, as DNA: TGTGCCAGCAGCTTAGCTGGGCGGGGTGAGCAGTTCTTC. The variable domain in full, with the rest retrieved from reference TRBV7-9 and TRBJ2-1, is DTGVSQNPRHKITKRGQNVTFRCDPISEHNRLYWYRQTLGQGPEFLTYFQNEAQLEKSRLLSDRFSAERPKGSFSTLEIQRTEQGDSAMYLCASSLAGRGEQFFGPGTRLTVL.

The rearrangement links TRBV12-3 or TRBV12-4 to TRBJ1-2; D is undetermined. V was clipped by 6 bases and J by 1 base, with 9 bases between them. The CDR3 is 13 amino acids. The CDR3 spells CASSQVINYGYTF. As DNA, the CDR3 is TGTGCCAGCAGCCAAGTAATTAACTATGGCTACACCTTC.

This clonotype was seen many times. The CDR3 nucleotides are TGTGCCATCAGGACTAGCGGGAGTTTCGTTGGCACAGATACGCAGTATTTT. This encodes CAIRTSGSFVGTDTQYF. The V and J genes are TRBV10-3 and TRBJ2-3; 12 bases match TRBD2. CDR1 is ENHRY and CDR2 is SYGVKD in the germline V gene. The CDR3 is made up of 17 amino acids. V lost 6 bases and J lost 1; bases outside the gene matches: 8.

The chain links TRBV7-9 to TRBJ1-1, with D possibly TRBD1 on 5 matching bases. Germline CDR1 is SEHNR and CDR2 is FQNEAQ (reference sequence). The CDR3 consists of 15 residues. V lost 1 base and J 0 bases, leaving 9 bases between the germline ends. In DNA, the CDR3 is TGTGCCAGCAGCTTAGGCCAGGGATTGAACACTGAAGCTTTCTTT. Protein: CASSLGQGLNTEAFF.

This clonotype was counted only a few times. The rearrangement joins TRBV6-1 to TRBJ2-3, with 8 bases aligning to TRBD2. With V trimmed by 6 bases and J by 6 bases, 11 bases remained unmatched. This CDR3 comprises 15 residues. CDR1 is MNHNS, CDR2 SASEGT, per germline. The CDR3 DNA follows: TGTGCCAGCAGCCACGGGAGGGGCGGAGGGGATACGCAGTATTTT. The encoded protein is CASSHGRGGGDTQYF.

This clonotype has just a few counts. V gene TRBV2 combines with J gene TRBJ2-1; 9 bases fit TRBD2. The V gene end was trimmed by 10 bases and the J gene end by 3 bases; junction bases not matched to a gene: 16. Germline CDR1 SNHLY, CDR2 FYNNEI. The CDR3 sequence is 17 residues long. CDR3 residues: CAIEGLAFNDIYNEQFF. DNA for the CDR3: TGTGCCATCGAAGGACTAGCGTTTAACGACATCTACAATGAGCAGTTCTTC.

This clonotype was observed a few times. This rearrangement joins TRBV20-1 to TRBJ1-4; tentative D call: TRBD1 (6 bases). This CDR3 is 13 amino acids long. The V end lost 1 base, the J end lost 3 bases, and 6 bases lay between the germline ends. Germline V CDR1 and CDR2: DFQATT, SNEGSKA (reference sequence). The CDR3 DNA is TGCAGTGCTAGAGGGACAGCTAATGAAAAACTGTTTTTT. It is translated as CSARGTANEKLFF.

This chain links TRBV7-9 with TRBJ2-5; tentative D call: TRBD1 (5 bases). V was pared by 5 bases and J by 4 bases, with 8 bases between. The CDR3 is made up of 12 amino acids. CDR1 SEHNR and CDR2 FQNEAQ come from the germline V gene (reference sequence). This CDR3 reads CASSAGSETQYF. The CDR3 DNA reads as TGTGCCAGCAGCGCAGGGTCAGAGACCCAGTACTTC.

This clonotype was found a few times. This chain uses TRBV20-1 with TRBJ1-5; perhaps TRBD1 as D (5 bases). Germline CDR1 reads DFQATT; CDR2 reads SNEGSKA (reference sequence). CDR3 length: 13 amino acids. V lost 6 bases to trimming and J lost 1 base, with 10 bases between them. This CDR3 reads CSAARDSNQPQHF. CDR3 coding DNA: TGCAGTGCAGCCCGGGACAGCAATCAGCCCCAGCATTTT.

The J gene is TRBJ2-3, the V gene TRBV3-1; D may be TRBD1 (5 bases). This CDR3 has 15 residues. The V end was cut by 0 bases, the J end by 5 bases, with 12 bases between. CDR1 is LGHDT and CDR2 is YNNKEL in the germline V gene (reference sequence). This chain's CDR3 is CASSQDDRLEDTQYF. CDR3 DNA: TGTGCCAGCAGCCAAGACGACAGATTGGAAGATACGCAGTATTTT.

This chain links TRBV6-1 with TRBJ2-7, with TRBD2 matching 14 bases. Germline V CDR1 and CDR2: MNHNS, SASEGT. There are 16 residues in the CDR3. After removal of 6 bases from V and 4 bases from J, the junction contained 8 bases not matched to a gene. The CDR3 here is CASSPRLAGGPYEQYF. For the CDR3, the DNA is TGTGCCAGCAGCCCAAGACTAGCGGGAGGGCCGTACGAGCAGTACTTC.

The chain recombines TRBV27 with TRBJ1-6, with unresolved D. V dropped 0 bases and J dropped 7 bases, with 10 bases sitting between them. The germline gives CDR1 MNHEY, CDR2 SMNVEV (reference sequence). The CDR3 has 15 amino acids. The CDR3 region has the DNA TGTGCCAGCAGTTTATCTGAGGGAAGGAATTCACCCCTCCACTTT. Protein product: CASSLSEGRNSPLHF.

In nucleotides, the CDR3 is TGCGCCAGCAGCCCTTCCAGGGCCAATAGCAATCAGCCCCAGCATTTT. This translates into CASSPSRANSNQPQHF. The chain joins TRBV4-1 to TRBJ1-5; a weak D match, TRBD1 (5 bases). Germline V lookup: CDR1 MGHRA, CDR2 YSYEKL. V was trimmed by 4 bases and J by 0 bases, leaving 13 bases between them. The CDR3 is 16 residues long.

In this sample, this clonotype turned up a few times. In nucleotides, the CDR3 is TGTGCCAGCAGCTTTTTAGAAGAATATGCCGGGGAGCTGTTTTTT. This translates into CASSFLEEYAGELFF. V usage is TRBV11-2 and J usage is TRBJ2-2; D is ambiguous. The CDR3 spans 15 residues. Trimming shortened V by 3 bases and J by 6 bases, and 14 bases separated the two germline ends. CDR1 SGHAT and CDR2 FQNNGV come from the germline V gene.

The chain is built from TRBV20-1 and TRBJ2-5; 9 positions match TRBD2. CDR3 size: 16 residues. Trimming at V came to 0 bases and at J to 1 base, leaving 6 bases not matched to a gene. Germline CDR1 reads DFQATT; CDR2 reads SNEGSKA (reference sequence). Written as DNA, the CDR3 is TGCAGTGCTAGAGATCTACTAGCGGGCCCCCAAGAGACCCAGTACTTC. It specifies CSARDLLAGPQETQYF.

The chain uses TRBV6-1 and TRBJ2-6; either TRBD1 or TRBD2 may fit D (7 bases each). The CDR3 is made up of 16 amino acids. Deletions cut 5 bases from V and 3 bases from J, with 14 bases between. Germline V gene data show CDR1 as MNHNS and CDR2 as SASEGT. CDR3 coding DNA: TGTGCCAGCAGTCAACCAGGGGGGGGTGGGGCCAACGTCCTGACTTTC. This encodes CASSQPGGGGANVLTF.

This clonotype occurred a few times. The rearrangement uses TRBV20-1 and TRBJ2-7, with 11 bases lining up with TRBD2. V lost 3 bases to trimming and J lost 5 bases; unmatched junction nucleotides: 3. The CDR3 loop spans 13 amino acids. From germline, CDR1 is DFQATT and CDR2 SNEGSKA (reference sequence). CDR3 amino acids: CSASTSGRDEQYF. DNA of the CDR3: TGCAGTGCTAGTACTAGCGGGAGAGACGAGCAGTACTTC.

This chain connects TRBV28 to TRBJ2-5; 9 nucleotides line up with TRBD2. The CDR3 has 14 amino acids. Germline CDR1 reads MDHEN; CDR2 reads SYDVKM. V dropped 3 bases and J dropped 5; count of bases not matched to a gene: 4. CDR3 DNA: TGTGCCAGCAGTTTTGCGGGGGGGCAGGAGACCCAGTACTTC. Protein: CASSFAGGQETQYF.